These 5 T cell receptor beta chains were all obtained from the same sample, sequenced in a study of molecular identifiers for immune sequencing clone quantification. TCRdb reanalysed the PCR reads using MiXCR and keeps one entry per CDR3 protein. The sample gives 70,000 to 90,000 distinct CDR3 sequences, around 23% of which show up once; more than 1% is in the top ten. The specimen was naive CD8+ T cells from blood, with Jurkat cell RNA spiked in. The subset: FACS-sorted CD8+CD4-CCR7+CD45RA+ naive T cells. The receptors derive from a human donor in good health. Some libraries in this study had Jurkat cell RNA spiked in.

This clonotype was observed at least ten times. The rearrangement uses TRBV30 and TRBJ2-7; no clear D gene. This CDR3 is 11 amino acids long. Trimming left V 6 bases short and J 2 bases short, with 8 bases between. The germline CDR1 and CDR2 sequences are GTSNPN and SVGIG (reference sequence). The CDR3 bases are TGTGCCTGCGGCCTCGCCTACGAGCAGTACTTC. This codes for CACGLAYEQYF.

This clonotype was observed many times. Mismatch with germline at one junction end may stem from a read error. The chain uses TRBV7-8 and TRBJ1-2, with a tentative D call TRBD1 (6 bases). The CDR3 sequence is 11 residues long. The V gene's germline CDR1 is SGHVS and CDR2 FQNEAQ. CDR3 sequence reads: CASSLGGAPRF. In DNA form, the CDR3 reads TGTGCCAGCAGCTTAGGGGGGGCCCCTCGCTTC.

The chain joins TRBV7-9 to TRBJ2-7; D is possibly TRBD1 (6 bases). The V end lost 0 bases, the J end lost 6 bases, and 12 bases lay between the germline ends. CDR1 and CDR2 (germline): SEHNR, FQNEAQ (reference sequence). The CDR3 length is 14 residues. In nucleotides, the CDR3 is TGTGCCAGCAGCTTAGCCGTGGCAGGGGTCGAGCAGTACTTC. It yields the protein CASSLAVAGVEQYF. The full variable domain, with the rest looked up from reference TRBV7-9 and TRBJ2-7, is DTGVSQNPRHKITKRGQNVTFRCDPISEHNRLYWYRQTLGQGPEFLTYFQNEAQLEKSRLLSDRFSAERPKGSFSTLEIQRTEQGDSAMYLCASSLAVAGVEQYFGPGTRLTVT.

In this sample, this clonotype turned up many times. This sequence joins TRBV12-3 or TRBV12-4 and TRBJ1-1; 9 nucleotides match TRBD1. V gave up 5 bases and J gave up 8 bases; unmatched junction bases: 3. The CDR3 length is 12 residues. CDR3 sequence reads: CASSPGTGEAFF. CDR3 sequence (DNA): TGTGCCAGCAGTCCCGGGACAGGGGAAGCTTTCTTT.

Of note for this clonotype: Compared with germline, one end of the junction differs, possibly owing to a read error. This chain uses TRBV7-9 with TRBJ1-1; D gene uncertain. CDR1 and CDR2 from the germline V gene are SEHNR and FQNEAQ (reference sequence). The CDR3 has 13 amino acids. The chain's CDR3 is CASSLGPNTGAFF. In DNA form, the CDR3 reads TGTGCCAGCAGCTTAGGGCCCAACACTGGAGCTTTCTTT.